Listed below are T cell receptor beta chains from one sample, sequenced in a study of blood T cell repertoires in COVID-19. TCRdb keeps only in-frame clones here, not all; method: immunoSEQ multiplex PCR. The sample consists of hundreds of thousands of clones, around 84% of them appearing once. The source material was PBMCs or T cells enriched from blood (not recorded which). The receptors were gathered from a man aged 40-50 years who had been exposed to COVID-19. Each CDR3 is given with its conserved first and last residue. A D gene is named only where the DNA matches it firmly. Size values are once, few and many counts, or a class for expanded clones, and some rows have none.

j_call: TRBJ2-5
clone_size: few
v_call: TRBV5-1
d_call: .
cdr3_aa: CASSLGQVTQETQYF
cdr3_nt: TGCGCCAGCAGCTTGGGACAGGTAACACAAGAGACCCAGTACTTC

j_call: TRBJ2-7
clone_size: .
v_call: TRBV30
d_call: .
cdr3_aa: CAWRDRIYEQYF
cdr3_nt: TGTGCCTGGAGGGACAGAATCTACGAGCAGTACTTC

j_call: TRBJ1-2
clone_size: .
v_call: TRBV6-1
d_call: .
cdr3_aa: CASSEMGEATGYGYTF
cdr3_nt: TGTGCCAGCAGTGAAATGGGGGAGGCGACCGGCTATGGCTACACCTTC

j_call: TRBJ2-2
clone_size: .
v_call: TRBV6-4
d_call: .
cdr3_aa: CASSDSLADHTGELFF
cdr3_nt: TGTGCCAGCAGTGACTCATTAGCGGACCACACCGGGGAGCTGTTTTTT

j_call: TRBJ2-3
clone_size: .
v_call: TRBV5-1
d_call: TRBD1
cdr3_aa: CASSVDRARTDTQYF
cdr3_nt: TGCGCCAGCAGCGTAGACAGGGCGCGCACAGATACGCAGTATTTT

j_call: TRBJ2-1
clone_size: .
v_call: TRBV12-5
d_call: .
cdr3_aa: CASLILNEQFF
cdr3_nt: TGTGCTAGTCTTATCTTGAATGAGCAGTTCTTC

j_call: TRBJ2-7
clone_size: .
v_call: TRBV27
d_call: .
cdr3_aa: CASSLSPLTYEQYF
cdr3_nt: TGTGCCAGCAGTTTAAGTCCGCTAACCTACGAGCAGTACTTC

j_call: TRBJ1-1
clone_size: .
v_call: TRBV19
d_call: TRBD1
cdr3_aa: CATRQGAFLDTEAFF
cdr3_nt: TGTGCCACCAGGCAGGGGGCGTTTTTGGACACTGAAGCTTTCTTT

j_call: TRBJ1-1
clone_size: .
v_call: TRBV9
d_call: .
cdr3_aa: CASSPRQPMNTEAFF
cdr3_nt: TGTGCCAGCAGCCCTCGACAGCCCATGAACACTGAAGCTTTCTTT

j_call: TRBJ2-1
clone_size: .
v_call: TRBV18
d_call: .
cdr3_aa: CASSPRWGEAPYNEQFF
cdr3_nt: TGTGCCAGCTCACCACGGTGGGGGGAGGCCCCCTACAATGAGCAGTTCTTC

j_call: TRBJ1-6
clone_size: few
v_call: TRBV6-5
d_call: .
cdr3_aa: CASRLSRSYNSPLHF
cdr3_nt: TGTGCCAGCCGACTAAGCCGCTCTTATAATTCACCCCTCCACTTT

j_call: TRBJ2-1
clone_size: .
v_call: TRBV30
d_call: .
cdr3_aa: CAGAESLYEQFF
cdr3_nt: TGTGCCGGAGCGGAAAGTCTCTATGAGCAGTTCTTC

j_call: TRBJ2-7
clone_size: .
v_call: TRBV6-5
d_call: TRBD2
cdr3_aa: CASRPGLAGDEQYF
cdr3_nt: TGTGCCAGCAGGCCGGGACTAGCGGGAGACGAGCAGTACTTC

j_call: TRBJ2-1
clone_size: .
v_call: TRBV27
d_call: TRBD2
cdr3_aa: CASSSRLAGNNEQFF
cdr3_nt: TGTGCCAGCAGTTCTCGACTAGCGGGAAACAATGAGCAGTTCTTC

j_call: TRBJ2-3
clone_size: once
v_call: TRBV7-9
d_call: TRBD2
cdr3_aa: CASSNHLRGLAQRRTQYF
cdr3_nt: TGTGCCAGCAGCAACCACCTTAGGGGACTAGCGCAGAGGAGGACGCAGTATTTT

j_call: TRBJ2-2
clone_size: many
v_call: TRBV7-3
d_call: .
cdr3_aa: CASTPGTTNTGELFF
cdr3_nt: TGTGCCAGCACCCCCGGGACAACGAACACCGGGGAGCTGTTTTTT